The 30 T cell receptor beta chains below all came from one sample that was sequenced in a study of cytomegalovirus exposure and HLA in healthy donors. The PCR made use of 60 Vbeta and 13 Jbeta primers. Method: immunoSEQ multiplex PCR; TCRdb's copy keeps in-frame clones and lacks some. The sample lists more than 150,000 clones, roughly 79% occurring once. Sequencing was performed on PBMCs. All receptors come from a man in his forties or fifties in good health and CMV-seronegative.

The V gene is TRBV9, the J gene TRBJ2-1; TRBD2 aligns across 10 bases. The CDR3 contains 16 residues. J gave up 7 bases and V 0 bases, and 7 bases lay outside the gene matches. Per the germline V gene, CDR1 is SGDLS and CDR2 is YYNGEE. In DNA form, the CDR3 reads TGTGCCAGCAGCGTAGCTGGAGCGGGAGGGGGGAATGAGCAGTTCTTC. Protein product: CASSVAGAGGGNEQFF.

V is TRBV7-2 and J is TRBJ2-1; D perhaps matches TRBD1 (6 bases). Germline assignment: CDR1 SGHTA and CDR2 FQGNSA. The CDR3 totals 15 residues. The V end was cut by 4 bases, the J end by 5 bases, with 15 bases between. This chain's CDR3 is CASSSRGTGNNEQFF. The CDR3 region has the DNA TGTGCCAGCAGCTCTAGGGGAACAGGGAACAATGAGCAGTTCTTC.

V and J are TRBV6-1 and TRBJ1-1, with 8 bases aligning to TRBD1. J lost 1 base, V lost 4 bases, and 2 bases had no gene match. This CDR3 region has 14 residues. Germline CDR1 MNHNS, CDR2 SASEGT. In DNA, the CDR3 is TGTGCCAGCAGTGGGGACAGGCGGAACACTGAAGCTTTCTTT. Encoded protein: CASSGDRRNTEAFF.

This chain uses TRBV27 with TRBJ1-3; a weak D match, TRBD1 (6 bases). The V gene's germline CDR1 is MNHEY and CDR2 SMNVEV (reference sequence). V was clipped by 5 bases and J by 2 bases, with 16 bases between them. The CDR3 has 16 residues. CDR3 region: CASSVQGPRPGNTIYF. CDR3 nucleotides: TGTGCCAGCAGTGTACAGGGACCGCGACCTGGAAACACCATATATTTT.

As to this clone: Mismatch with germline at one junction end may stem from a read error. The chain carries TRBV27 and TRBJ2-6; 12 bases are shared with TRBD1. This CDR3 is 18 amino acids long. Germline CDR1 MNHEY, CDR2 SMNVEV (reference sequence). CDR3 DNA sequence: TGTGCCAGCAGTGGATTCGGGACAGGGGGCTCTGGGGCCAACGGCCTGACTTTC. Its protein product is CASSGFGTGGSGANGLTF. The complete variable domain, with remaining parts taken from reference TRBV27 and TRBJ2-6, reads EAQVTQNPRYLITVTGKKLTVTCSQNMNHEYMSWYRQDPGLGLRQIYYSMNVEVTDKGDVPEGYKVSRKEKRNFPLILESPSPNQTSLYFCASSGFGTGGSGANGLTFGAGSRLTVL.

The gene calls are TRBV11-3 and TRBJ2-1; D gene uncertain. Germline V gene data show CDR1 as SGHNT and CDR2 as YENEEA. Trimming cost V 1 base and J 0 bases, with 10 bases left between them. The CDR3 runs 16 residues. This CDR3 is CASSLGRWSSYNEQFF. The CDR3 coding sequence is TGTGCCAGCAGCTTAGGGAGATGGAGCTCCTACAATGAGCAGTTCTTC. Using reference TRBV11-3 and TRBJ2-1 for the parts outside the CDR3, the full variable domain is EAGVVQSPRYKIIEKKQPVAFWCNPISGHNTLYWYLQNLGQGPELLIRYENEEAVDDSQLPKDRFSAERLKGVDSTLKIQPAELGDSAVYLCASSLGRWSSYNEQFFGPGTRLTVL.

In this sample, this clone turned up many times. V and J are TRBV25-1 and TRBJ2-7; no definite D call. V was cut by 1 base and J by 3 bases, with 4 bases left in between. This CDR3 comprises 12 residues. The V gene's germline CDR1 is MGHDK and CDR2 SYGVNS. CDR3 sequence: CASSESGYEQYF. DNA of the CDR3: TGTGCCAGCAGTGAATCGGGCTACGAGCAGTACTTC.

The V gene is TRBV4-1, the J gene TRBJ1-2; D possibly corresponds to TRBD1 (6 bases). Germline loops: CDR1 MGHRA, CDR2 YSYEKL. CDR3 length: 13 residues. With 1 base removed from V and 4 bases from J, the gap between germline ends came to 7 bases. This CDR3 reads CASSQGQVYGYTF. The CDR3 DNA sequence: TGCGCCAGCAGCCAAGGACAGGTCTATGGCTACACCTTC.

The chain uses TRBV30 and TRBJ1-5, with a tentative D call TRBD1 (6 bases). This CDR3 is 14 amino acids long. Per the germline V gene, CDR1 is GTSNPN and CDR2 is SVGIG (reference sequence). V lost 1 base and J lost 10, with 17 bases in between. The CDR3 DNA reads TGTGCCTGGAGTGCCCGGGGGGCCAACAAACCCCAGCATTTT. Translating gives CAWSARGANKPQHF.

This clone came up a few times. The chain links TRBV6-6 to TRBJ1-1; 8 bases agree with TRBD1. The CDR3 runs to 13 residues. Germline V lookup: CDR1 MNHNY, CDR2 SVGAGI (reference sequence). V was clipped by 6 bases and J by 5 bases; unmatched bases: 5. For the CDR3, the DNA is TGTGCCAGCAGGGACAGGGACTGGACTGAAGCTTTCTTT. Its translation: CASRDRDWTEAFF.

V usage is TRBV19 and J usage is TRBJ1-1, with TRBD1 matching over 9 bases. CDR1 is LNHDA and CDR2 is SQIVND in the germline V gene (reference sequence). V dropped 5 bases and J dropped 4; count of bases not matched to a gene: 5. The CDR3 has 14 residues. The CDR3 reads CASSPTGGLTEAFF. CDR3 coding DNA: TGTGCCAGTAGTCCCACAGGGGGCCTCACTGAAGCTTTCTTT.

The chain has TRBV6-6 and TRBJ2-2; 9 bases map to TRBD1. In germline, CDR1 is MNHNY, CDR2 SVGAGI (reference sequence). V shed 6 bases, J shed 8 bases, and the junction held 7 bases outside the gene matches. This CDR3 has 14 residues. The CDR3 reads CASSPTGGGGELFF. The CDR3 nucleotides read TGTGCCAGCAGCCCCACAGGGGGCGGGGGGGAGCTGTTTTTT.

The V call is TRBV13, the J call TRBJ2-1; TRBD1 agrees at 9 bases. Per germline, CDR1 PRHDT and CDR2 FYEKMQ (reference sequence). This CDR3 has 16 amino acids. Germline trimming cut 5 bases from V and 0 bases from J; bases unmatched to any gene: 5. The CDR3 sequence: CASSPAGQGSYNEQFF. The DNA of the CDR3 is TGTGCCAGCAGCCCCGCGGGACAGGGCTCCTACAATGAGCAGTTCTTC.

This sequence joins TRBV15 and TRBJ1-4, with a weak D call TRBD1 (6 bases). This CDR3 is 19 amino acids long. Per the germline V gene, CDR1 is LNHNV and CDR2 is YYDKDF (reference sequence). Trimming left V 0 bases short and J 3 bases short, with 20 bases between. CDR3 nucleotide sequence: TGTGCCACCAGCAGAGAGGTTGCGGGGGCAAGAAGGGCTAATGAAAAACTGTTTTTT. Translating it yields CATSREVAGARRANEKLFF.

This chain connects TRBV30 to TRBJ2-1; 8 bases agree with TRBD2. The CDR3 has 15 amino acids. Looked up from germline, CDR1 is GTSNPN and CDR2 is SVGIG (reference sequence). V dropped 2 bases and J dropped 8; count of bases not matched to a gene: 11. In nucleotides, the CDR3 is TGTGCCTGGAGTTATACTAGCGGTAGTAAGTATGAGCAGTTCTTC. It codes for CAWSYTSGSKYEQFF.

The J gene is TRBJ1-1, the V gene TRBV11-2; 9 bases align to TRBD1. CDR1 and CDR2 (germline): SGHAT, FQNNGV. The CDR3 has 15 amino acids. The trim removed 1 base at V and 3 bases at J, leaving 3 bases unmatched. CDR3 in amino acids: CASSLVRTGDTEAFF. DNA for the CDR3: TGTGCCAGCAGCTTAGTGAGGACAGGGGACACTGAAGCTTTCTTT. The variable domain in full, with the rest retrieved from reference TRBV11-2 and TRBJ1-1, is EAGVAQSPRYKIIEKRQSVAFWCNPISGHATLYWYQQILGQGPKLLIQFQNNGVVDDSQLPKDRFSAERLKGVDSTLKIQPAKLEDSAVYLCASSLVRTGDTEAFFGQGTRLTVV.

This clone has more than one count but fewer than ten. Other DNA sequences in this specimen translate into the identical CDR3. This rearrangement joins TRBV4-1 to TRBJ1-1; no reliable D call. CDR1 MGHRA and CDR2 YSYEKL come from the germline V gene. This CDR3 has 13 residues. V dropped 5 bases and J dropped 6 bases, with 13 bases sitting between them. The CDR3 nucleotides read TGCGCCAGCAGCATAGCAGAAGGCCCTGAAGCTTTCTTT. It specifies CASSIAEGPEAFF.

In regard to this clone: The junction differs from germline at one of its ends, possibly a read error. V is TRBV7-9 and J is TRBJ1-2; D is possibly TRBD1 (5 bases). The CDR3 has 12 residues. Germline V gives CDR1 SEHNR, CDR2 FQNEAQ (reference sequence). CDR3 protein: CSSSQANYGYTF. Written as DNA, the CDR3 is TGTTCCAGCTCACAGGCTAACTATGGCTACACCTTC.

This rearrangement joins TRBV6-5 to TRBJ2-3; tentative D call: TRBD2 (5 bases). Trimming removed 4 bases from V and 0 bases from J, with 8 bases in between. The CDR3 consists of 14 residues. Germline V lookup: CDR1 MNHEY, CDR2 SVGAGI. The CDR3: CASSLRGSTDTQYF. As DNA, the CDR3 is TGTGCCAGCAGTTTGCGCGGGAGCACAGATACGCAGTATTTT.

This chain uses TRBV7-6 with TRBJ1-1; D is perhaps TRBD1 (6 bases). CDR3 size: 14 residues. Germline V CDR1 and CDR2: SGHVS, FNYEAQ. Between the trimmed V and J ends, which lost 4 bases and 1 base, there was a span of 10 bases. The CDR3 coding sequence is TGTGCCAGCAGCTCTCCGGGACAGAACACTGAAGCTTTCTTT. Protein sequence: CASSSPGQNTEAFF.

This chain joins TRBV6-6 and TRBJ2-1, with 9 nucleotides matching TRBD2. CDR1 and CDR2 (germline): MNHNY, SVGAGI (reference sequence). V lost 2 bases, J lost 10 bases, and 6 bases stayed unmatched. CDR3 length: 14 amino acids. Here the CDR3 reads CASSYTGLAPEQFF. The CDR3 nucleotides read TGTGCCAGCAGTTACACGGGACTAGCCCCCGAGCAGTTCTTC.

The V gene is TRBV5-4, the J gene TRBJ2-5, with 7 nucleotides matching TRBD2. The J call may be faulty, since TRBJ2-7 better matches the DNA end. The CDR3 covers 16 residues. In germline, CDR1 is SGHNT, CDR2 YYREEE (reference sequence). DNA for the CDR3: TGTGCCAGCAGCTTGGCCACTTCGGGGGGACTCCACGAGCAGTACTTC. This codes for CASSLATSGGLHEQYF.

This chain uses TRBV11-2 with TRBJ2-4, with TRBD2 identical over 11 bases. The V gene end was trimmed by 2 bases and the J gene end by 12 bases; junction bases not matched to a gene: 9. CDR1 SGHAT and CDR2 FQNNGV come from the germline V gene. The CDR3 has 15 residues. The CDR3 DNA reads as TGTGCCAGCAGCTTATCCGGCCTAGCGGGAGGCAGTCAGTACTTC. Amino acid sequence: CASSLSGLAGGSQYF. Drawing the rest from reference TRBV11-2 and TRBJ2-4, the complete variable domain is EAGVAQSPRYKIIEKRQSVAFWCNPISGHATLYWYQQILGQGPKLLIQFQNNGVVDDSQLPKDRFSAERLKGVDSTLKIQPAKLEDSAVYLCASSLSGLAGGSQYFGAGTRLSVL.

This sequence joins TRBV7-9 and TRBJ2-3; TRBD1 agrees at 9 bases. This CDR3 is built from 16 residues. V dropped 3 bases and J dropped 6; count of bases not matched to a gene: 10. Germline assignment: CDR1 SEHNR and CDR2 FQNEAQ (reference sequence). CDR3 region: CASSFRRGQGHDTQYF. The CDR3 bases are TGTGCCAGCAGCTTTCGCCGGGGACAGGGACACGATACGCAGTATTTT. Supplemented by reference TRBV7-9 and TRBJ2-3, the full variable domain reads DTGVSQNPRHKITKRGQNVTFRCDPISEHNRLYWYRQTLGQGPEFLTYFQNEAQLEKSRLLSDRFSAERPKGSFSTLEIQRTEQGDSAMYLCASSFRRGQGHDTQYFGPGTRLTVL.

This chain links TRBV29-1 with TRBJ1-1; D unclear. V gave up 3 bases and J gave up 2 bases, with 10 bases separating them. The germline gives CDR1 SQVTM, CDR2 ANQGSEA. The CDR3 loop spans 13 amino acids. The CDR3: CSVDSQLNTEAFF. In DNA, the CDR3 is TGCAGCGTTGATTCACAGCTAAACACTGAAGCTTTCTTT.

Only a few counts were recorded for this clone. V usage is TRBV7-3 and J usage is TRBJ2-7, with 11 bases aligning to TRBD2. Trimming removed 1 base from V and 2 bases from J; junction bases left unmatched: 1. Germline CDR1 SGHTA, CDR2 FQGTGA. CDR3 length: 15 amino acids. This CDR3 is CASSLSSGRAYEQYF. The CDR3 bases are TGTGCCAGCAGCTTAAGTAGCGGGAGGGCCTACGAGCAGTACTTC.

The chain uses TRBV6-1 and TRBJ1-1, with D tentatively TRBD1 (6 bases). V was shortened by 5 bases and J by 3 bases, with 10 bases between the two germline ends. The CDR3 covers 13 residues. The germline CDR1 and CDR2 sequences are MNHNS and SASEGT. CDR3 coding DNA: TGTGCCAGCAGTACAGGGTCTTACACTGAAGCTTTCTTT. Residues: CASSTGSYTEAFF.

This clone was seen only a few times. The chain uses TRBV5-1 and TRBJ2-7; 7 positions match TRBD1. Germline V gives CDR1 SGHRS, CDR2 YFSETQ. The CDR3 has 14 residues. With 0 bases clipped from V and 5 bases from J, the junction kept 5 bases outside the gene matches. The CDR3 protein is CASSLEGGDDEQYF. In nucleotides, the CDR3 is TGCGCCAGCAGCTTGGAAGGGGGCGACGACGAGCAGTACTTC.

This chain connects TRBV7-9 to TRBJ2-2, with D perhaps TRBD1 (6 bases). The CDR3 runs to 16 residues. Looked up from germline, CDR1 is SEHNR and CDR2 is FQNEAQ (reference sequence). V was shortened by 7 bases and J by 5 bases, with 20 bases between the two germline ends. The CDR3 reads CASTGNRDIKTGELFF. The CDR3 DNA follows: TGTGCCAGCACCGGAAACCGGGACATTAAGACCGGGGAGCTGTTTTTT.

This chain uses TRBV5-6 with TRBJ2-6; TRBD2 matches 7 bases. CDR3 size: 16 residues. The V gene end was trimmed by 6 bases and the J gene end by 2 bases; junction bases not matched to a gene: 8. Germline V gene lookup returns CDR1 SGHDT and CDR2 YYEEEE. The CDR3 loop is CASTPGGSAGANVLTF. CDR3 in DNA: TGTGCCAGCACTCCCGGGGGGTCTGCTGGGGCCAACGTCCTGACTTTC.